Each of the 5 T cell receptor beta chains below was sequenced from the same sample in a study of blood T cell repertoires in COVID-19. The method was immunoSEQ multiplex PCR; TCRdb's version includes in-frame clones alone and lacks a portion of them. The sample shows about 250,000 clones, over 80% of them seen only once. The sample consisted of peripheral blood. These receptor sequences come from a woman between 40 and 50 years old who had recovered from COVID-19.

This sequence joins TRBV2 and TRBJ2-3; possible D gene TRBD2, 6 bases. The germline V gene has CDR1 SNHLY and CDR2 FYNNEI. V shed 8 bases and J shed 11 bases, with 17 bases lying between them. CDR3 length: 12 amino acids. This chain's CDR3 is CASGRGSIGQYF. In DNA, the CDR3 is TGTGCCAGCGGGCGGGGAAGCATCGGGCAGTATTTT.

Comment on this clone: This same CDR3 is encoded by further DNA sequences in the sample. This chain connects TRBV19 to TRBJ2-3, with D maybe TRBD2 (6 bases). The germline V gene encodes CDR1 LNHDA and CDR2 SQIVND (reference sequence). Deletions cut 5 bases from V and 3 bases from J, with 9 bases between. The CDR3 totals 13 residues. The CDR3 DNA follows: TGTGCCAGTAGTGGGGGGTTGACAGATACGCAGTATTTT. Amino acid sequence: CASSGGLTDTQYF.

V usage is TRBV24-1 and J usage is TRBJ2-1; TRBD2 matches at 13 bases. CDR1 is KGHDR and CDR2 is SFDVKD in the germline V gene. V trimming: 3 bases; J trimming: 0 bases; junction bases outside the gene matches: 4. The CDR3 runs to 18 residues. Here the CDR3 DNA reads TGTGCCACCAGTGATGGACTAGCGGGGGCGAGCTCCTACAATGAGCAGTTCTTC. It yields the protein CATSDGLAGASSYNEQFF.

The chain combines TRBV2 with TRBJ1-1; D gene unclear. V was shortened by 5 bases and J by 1 base, with 14 bases between the two germline ends. CDR3 length: 15 amino acids. Germline lookup yields CDR1 SNHLY and CDR2 FYNNEI. CDR3 loop: CASSFSGLTNTEAFF. CDR3 coding DNA: TGTGCCAGCAGTTTTTCTGGACTGACGAACACTGAAGCTTTCTTT.

The chain couples TRBV12-3 or TRBV12-4 to TRBJ1-2; weak D call: TRBD1 (6 bases). Trimming pared 8 bases from V and 3 bases from J, leaving 13 bases between. The CDR3 has 13 residues. The CDR3 loop reads CASGTGFYYGYTF. The DNA of the CDR3 is TGTGCCAGCGGTACAGGGTTTTACTATGGCTACACCTTC.